The present entry profiles one T cell receptor beta chain with its context. Its target is unknown. TCRdb's table, derived via immunoSEQ multiplex PCR, lists solely in-frame clones and lacks some. This table has 400 to 500 clones, roughly nine tenths appearing once. The sample comes from a study of T cells and Merkel cell carcinoma outcomes. General observations from the study: Reportedly, T-cell repertoire with density predicts Merkel cell carcinoma outcomes.

The germline V and J ends were trimmed by 1 base and 7 bases, with 17 bases remaining between them. CDR3 length: 16 amino acids. Germline V gives CDR1 SGHNT, CDR2 YENEEA. This clonotype was obtained from a human donor with Merkel cell carcinoma. The sequencing sample was made of tumor tissue from Merkel cell carcinoma. The genes are TRBV11-3 and TRBJ2-1; D possibly corresponds to TRBD2 (7 bases). Here the CDR3 reads CASSLGGQRGRNEQFF. The CDR3 region has the DNA TGTGCCAGCAGCTTAGGTGGACAGCGGGGTAGGAATGAGCAGTTCTTC.